Below, 28 T cell receptor beta chains from the same sample are listed, as sequenced in a study of T cell responses to AZD1222 COVID-19 vaccine (dated by TCRdb to the early 2020s). The library was prepared using the immunoSEQ multiplex PCR assay. The table was pulled from immuneACCESS by TCRdb, which kept in-frame rearrangements only. Such tables lose some clones; where checked, under half of the loss comes from unresolved V genes, and the rest has no known cause. The sample includes 140,000 to 150,000 clones, with about 92% observed a single time. Over 7.5% of the sample is held by the ten biggest clonotypes. The time point label, read with the paper, signifies: baseline before first vaccination. The source was peripheral blood, collected on day 0 of AZD1222 vaccination. Receptor source: an adult in good health.

The gene calls are TRBV6-6 and TRBJ1-5, with D tentatively TRBD1 (6 bases). With 2 bases removed from V and 5 bases from J, the gap between germline ends came to 10 bases. This CDR3 comprises 14 residues. Per germline, CDR1 MNHNY and CDR2 SVGAGI (reference sequence). CDR3 sequence: CASSYTGLDQPQHF. The CDR3 DNA reads as TGTGCCAGCAGTTACACAGGGTTAGATCAGCCCCAGCATTTT.

The chain carries TRBV7-2 and TRBJ1-1; the D is unclear. CDR3 length: 14 residues. V lost 1 base to trimming and J lost 2 bases, with 8 bases between them. CDR1 and CDR2 from the germline V gene are SGHTA and FQGNSA. CDR3 sequence reads: CASSLGSSNTEAFF. DNA for the CDR3: TGTGCCAGCAGCTTAGGCAGCTCCAACACTGAAGCTTTCTTT.

J is TRBJ2-3 and V is TRBV12-3 or TRBV12-4; D gene ambiguous. This CDR3 comprises 11 residues. V gave up 2 bases and J gave up 5 bases, with 2 bases separating them. CDR3 region: CASSLQDTQYF. CDR3 bases: TGTGCCAGCAGTTTACAAGATACGCAGTATTTT.

The chain is built from TRBV27 and TRBJ2-2; unclear D gene. Trimming stripped 2 bases from V and 0 bases from J, with 1 base between. Per the germline V gene, CDR1 is MNHEY and CDR2 is SMNVEV (reference sequence). The CDR3 loop spans 13 amino acids. The CDR3 DNA is TGTGCCAGCAGTTTAACGAACACCGGGGAGCTGTTTTTT. This translates into CASSLTNTGELFF.

The rearrangement joins TRBV5-5 to TRBJ2-1; 11 nucleotides match TRBD2. V shed 7 bases and J 3 bases; nucleotides not matched to a gene: 9. The CDR3 has 16 amino acids. Germline CDR1 reads SGHKS; CDR2 reads YYEKEE (reference sequence). The CDR3 nucleotides read TGTGCCAGCGGACTAGCGGGCGCCACTATCTACAATGAGCAGTTCTTC. Its protein is CASGLAGATIYNEQFF.

In this sample, this clone turned up once. V gene TRBV2 combines with J gene TRBJ2-7, with D possibly called TRBD1 or TRBD2 (6 bases each). CDR3 length equals 13 residues. The V gene's germline CDR1 is SNHLY and CDR2 FYNNEI. The ends were cut back, 3 bases at V and 7 bases at J, with 13 bases in the middle. The CDR3 spells CASSEGGGVEQYF. CDR3 DNA: TGTGCCAGCAGTGAGGGGGGCGGAGTGGAGCAGTACTTC.

This chain connects TRBV5-6 to TRBJ1-2, with D unclear. Per the germline V gene, CDR1 is SGHDT and CDR2 is YYEEEE. The CDR3 extends over 13 amino acids. Trimming shortened V by 0 bases and J by 6 bases, and 9 bases separated the two germline ends. The CDR3 DNA sequence: TGTGCCAGCAGCTTGGGGACGAGGAATGGCTACACCTTC. Its translation: CASSLGTRNGYTF.

This clone has only one observation. This chain joins TRBV9 and TRBJ1-2; TRBD1 is a possible D gene (5 bases). Germline CDR1 SGDLS, CDR2 YYNGEE. V was pared by 0 bases and J by 8 bases, with 8 bases between. The CDR3 runs 12 residues. CDR3: CASSVAWGGYTF. The CDR3 nucleotides read TGTGCCAGCAGCGTAGCTTGGGGGGGCTACACCTTC.

CDR3 sequence (DNA): TGTGCCAGCAGCCACCTAGCGGGGGGGGGCTACGAGCAGTACTTC. This codes for CASSHLAGGGYEQYF. The chain joins TRBV4-2 to TRBJ2-7; 12 bases align to TRBD2. Germline lookup yields CDR1 LGHNA and CDR2 YNFKEQ. There are 15 residues in the CDR3. Trimming cost V 3 bases and J 3 bases; bases outside gene matches: 3.

The J gene is TRBJ1-2, the V gene TRBV4-1, with D possibly being TRBD1 (5 bases). V was pared by 1 base and J by 5 bases, with 14 bases between. Germline V CDR1 and CDR2: MGHRA, YSYEKL. The CDR3 contains 15 residues. The CDR3 here is CASSQGLGDWYGYTF. Here the CDR3 DNA reads TGCGCCAGCAGCCAAGGTCTGGGGGATTGGTATGGCTACACCTTC.

The V call is TRBV6-6, the J call TRBJ1-2, with a weak D call TRBD1 (5 bases). Germline-derived CDR1 and CDR2 are MNHNY and SVGAGI (reference sequence). This CDR3 region has 15 residues. V lost 2 bases and J lost 1, with 11 bases in between. CDR3 sequence reads: CASSYSSGFNYGYTF. The CDR3 coding sequence is TGTGCCAGCAGTTACAGCTCAGGGTTTAACTATGGCTACACCTTC.

CDR3 protein: CASSQEGGRSEAFF. CDR3 nucleotide sequence: TGCGCCAGCAGCCAAGAAGGGGGAAGGAGTGAAGCTTTCTTT. The rearrangement joins TRBV4-1 to TRBJ1-1, with D maybe TRBD1 (6 bases). The CDR3 extends over 14 amino acids. The germline V and J ends were trimmed by 0 bases and 7 bases, with 12 bases remaining between them. The V gene's germline CDR1 is MGHRA and CDR2 YSYEKL.

The chain combines TRBV4-1 with TRBJ2-1, with TRBD2 matching over 8 bases. V lost 3 bases to trimming and J lost 6 bases; unmatched junction nucleotides: 13. Germline loops: CDR1 MGHRA, CDR2 YSYEKL. This CDR3 is built from 17 residues. CDR3 sequence: CASSQERGAGARNEQFF. DNA of the CDR3: TGCGCCAGCAGCCAGGAGAGGGGAGCGGGGGCCCGCAATGAGCAGTTCTTC.

The chain links TRBV28 to TRBJ2-7; D may be TRBD1 (6 bases). CDR1 and CDR2 (germline): MDHEN, SYDVKM. CDR3 length: 14 amino acids. Between the trimmed V and J ends, which lost 2 bases and 5 bases, there was a span of 13 bases. CDR3 sequence (DNA): TGTGCCAGCAGTTTACCGGGTAACAGGGACGAGCAGTACTTC. It codes for CASSLPGNRDEQYF.

This clone was seen a single time. V gene TRBV3-1 (or the pseudogene TRBV3-2) combines with J gene TRBJ1-1, with 7 bases matching TRBD1. Germline CDR1 is LGHDT and CDR2 is YNNKEL (reference sequence). The CDR3 consists of 14 residues. The trim removed 2 bases at V and 10 bases at J, leaving 10 bases unmatched. The CDR3 sequence is CASSQSAARGTAFF. CDR3 nucleotides: TGTGCCAGCAGCCAAAGTGCGGCCAGGGGGACAGCTTTCTTT.

CDR3 bases: TGTGCCAGCAGCTTCCAGGACAGGGGACGGAGATACACCTTC. It yields the protein CASSFQDRGRRYTF. The genes are TRBV5-6 and TRBJ1-2; 9 bases match TRBD1. The J segment lost 11 bases and the V segment lost 2 bases, leaving 10 bases of the junction unmatched. This CDR3 spans 14 amino acids. The germline V gene encodes CDR1 SGHDT and CDR2 YYEEEE.

V is TRBV18 and J is TRBJ1-5; D is ambiguous. CDR3 length equals 13 residues. The germline CDR1 and CDR2 sequences are KGHSH and LQKENI. V was trimmed by 3 bases and J by 4 bases, leaving 7 bases between them. Here the CDR3 reads CASSPTWNQPQHF. CDR3 in DNA: TGTGCCAGCTCACCGACATGGAATCAGCCCCAGCATTTT.

The rearrangement joins TRBV19 to TRBJ1-2, with unresolved D. The length of the CDR3 is 12 residues. V was pared by 5 bases and J by 4 bases, with 8 bases between. The germline V gene has CDR1 LNHDA and CDR2 SQIVND (reference sequence). The CDR3 protein is CASSYTAYGYTF. CDR3 coding DNA: TGTGCCAGTAGTTACACGGCCTATGGCTACACCTTC.

DNA for the CDR3: TGTGCCACCAGCAGAGACGACTTCTTGAACACTGAAGCTTTCTTT. It translates to CATSRDDFLNTEAFF. The chain recombines TRBV15 with TRBJ1-1; unclear D gene. V was clipped by 0 bases and J by 0 bases, with 8 bases between them. The CDR3 sequence is 15 residues long. Looked up from germline, CDR1 is LNHNV and CDR2 is YYDKDF (reference sequence).

The chain recombines TRBV27 with TRBJ2-7; D might be TRBD2 (7 bases). The germline CDR1 and CDR2 sequences are MNHEY and SMNVEV (reference sequence). The length of the CDR3 is 13 residues. V gave up 3 bases and J gave up 5 bases, with 11 bases separating them. The CDR3 DNA follows: TGTGCCAGCAGTTTCGGGGGGCGCGACGAGCAGTACTTC. This codes for CASSFGGRDEQYF.

This clone came up a few times. A read error may explain this, as a much larger clone is one base away. The CDR3 loop reads CASSYSPDWGQPQHF. The CDR3, as DNA: TGTGCCAGCAGTTACTCCCCCGACTGGGGTCAGCCCCAGCATTTT. The V and J genes are TRBV6-2 or TRBV6-3 and TRBJ1-5; D ambiguous. V lost 0 bases and J 6 bases, leaving 12 bases between the germline ends. Looked up from germline, CDR1 is MNHEY and CDR2 is SVGEGT. This CDR3 contains 15 residues.

The genes are TRBV12-5 and TRBJ1-3; 10 bases align to TRBD1. Trimming at V came to 5 bases and at J to 4 bases, leaving 8 bases not matched to a gene. CDR3 size: 16 residues. From germline, CDR1 is LGHNT and CDR2 FRNRAP. CDR3 sequence: CASGVGQGESGNTIYF. The CDR3 DNA reads TGTGCTAGTGGTGTCGGACAGGGGGAGTCCGGAAACACCATATATTTT.

The chain combines TRBV28 with TRBJ2-7, with TRBD2 matching 11 bases. The V gene's germline CDR1 is MDHEN and CDR2 SYDVKM. The ends lost 1 base at V and 6 bases at J; junction bases unmatched: 5. The CDR3 loop spans 15 amino acids. Here the CDR3 DNA reads TGTGCCAGCAGTTTATTTAGCGGGGGGGAAGCCGAGCAGTACTTC. Its translation: CASSLFSGGEAEQYF.

This chain joins TRBV6-5 and TRBJ1-3, with D unclear. V shed 5 bases and J shed 1 base, with 6 bases lying between them. Germline V gene data show CDR1 as MNHEY and CDR2 as SVGAGI. The CDR3 totals 13 residues. DNA of the CDR3: TGTGCCAGCAGTATGAATTCTGGAAACACCATATATTTT. Its protein product is CASSMNSGNTIYF.

This chain connects TRBV5-1 to TRBJ1-2; D not resolved. CDR1 is SGHRS, CDR2 YFSETQ, per germline. The CDR3 loop spans 15 amino acids. The V end lost 0 bases, the J end lost 3 bases, and 12 bases lay between the germline ends. In nucleotides, the CDR3 is TGCGCCAGCAGCTTGGGACCGTACTGGGACTATGGCTACACCTTC. As protein: CASSLGPYWDYGYTF.

The chain recombines TRBV9 with TRBJ1-2, with TRBD1 matching 11 bases. The trim removed 0 bases at V and 0 bases at J, leaving 4 bases unmatched. The CDR3 spans 17 residues. CDR1 and CDR2 from the germline V gene are SGDLS and YYNGEE. The chain's CDR3 is CASSVGTGGLANYGYTF. Written as DNA, the CDR3 is TGTGCCAGCAGCGTAGGGACAGGGGGCTTGGCTAACTATGGCTACACCTTC.

The rearrangement joins TRBV19 to TRBJ2-7, with TRBD1 as a possible D gene (6 bases). Germline V lookup: CDR1 LNHDA, CDR2 SQIVND (reference sequence). The CDR3 extends over 14 amino acids. V was shortened by 5 bases and J by 3 bases, with 14 bases between the two germline ends. CDR3 sequence reads: CASSRQDSLYEQYF. The CDR3 DNA reads TGTGCCAGTAGTCGACAGGACAGCCTCTACGAGCAGTACTTC.

The DNA for the CDR3 is TGTGCCAGCAGACCGGACAGGACCAAAATAATGGCCGGAAACACCATATATTTT. Its translation: CASRPDRTKIMAGNTIYF. The J gene is TRBJ1-3, the V gene TRBV28, with 7 bases matching TRBD1. Losses at the gene ends were 6 bases for V and 4 bases for J; bases not matched to a gene: 18. The CDR3 contains 18 residues. Germline CDR1 reads MDHEN; CDR2 reads SYDVKM.